The T cell receptor beta chain under discussion was sequenced for a study of molecular identifiers for immune sequencing clone quantification. Study details: Replicate runs used RNA from roughly 21,000 or 96,000 naive CD8 cells, which was split five ways into aliquots, and four of those aliquots were then sequenced.

Findings and limits, study-wide: Whereas clones above 20 RNA copies held under 1% of naive-cell molecules, they held over 97% of effector molecules. Spiked Jurkat TCR RNA originating from one cell could reportedly be identified amid roughly 970,000 naive cells.

This clonotype was seen at least ten times. Its cognate antigen is unknown. TCRdb analysed the PCR reads with MiXCR anew, one entry per CDR3 protein. The sample shows some 40,000 distinct CDR3 sequences, roughly 18% of them seen only once. This CDR3 spans 12 amino acids. The V gene's germline CDR1 is MGHRA and CDR2 YSYEKL. Trimming pared 3 bases from V and 7 bases from J, leaving 10 bases between. The sequenced sample consisted of naive CD8+ T cells from blood, with Jurkat cell RNA spiked in. Subset noted: FACS-sorted CD8+CD4-CCR7+CD45RA+ naive T cells. The J gene is TRBJ2-7, the V gene TRBV4-1, with D tentatively TRBD1 (6 bases). This receptor was identified in a human donor in good health. Some libraries in this study had Jurkat cell RNA spiked in. CDR3 DNA sequence: TGCGCCAGCAGCCAGGCCACAGGGGAGCAGTACTTC. Translation: CASSQATGEQYF.